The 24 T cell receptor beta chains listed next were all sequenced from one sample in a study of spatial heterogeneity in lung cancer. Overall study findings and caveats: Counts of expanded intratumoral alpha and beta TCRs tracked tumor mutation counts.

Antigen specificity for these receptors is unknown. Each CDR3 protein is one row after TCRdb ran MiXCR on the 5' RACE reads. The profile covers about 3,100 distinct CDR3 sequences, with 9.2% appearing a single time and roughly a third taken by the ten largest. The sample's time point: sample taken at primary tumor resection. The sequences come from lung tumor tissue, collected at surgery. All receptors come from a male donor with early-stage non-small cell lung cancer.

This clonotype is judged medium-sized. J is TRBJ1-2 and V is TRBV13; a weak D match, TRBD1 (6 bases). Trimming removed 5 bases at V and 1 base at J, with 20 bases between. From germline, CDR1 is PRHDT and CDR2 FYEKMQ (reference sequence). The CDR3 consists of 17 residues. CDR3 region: CASSARTLTGRNYGYTF. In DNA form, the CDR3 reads TGTGCCAGCAGCGCCCGAACATTGACAGGCCGTAACTATGGCTACACCTTC.

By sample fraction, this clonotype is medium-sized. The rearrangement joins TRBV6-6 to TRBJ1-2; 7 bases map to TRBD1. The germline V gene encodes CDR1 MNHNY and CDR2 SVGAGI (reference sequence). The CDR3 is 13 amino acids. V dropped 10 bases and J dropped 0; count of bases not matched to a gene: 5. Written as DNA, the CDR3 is TGTGCCACCTTAGGGACAGCTAACTATGGCTACACCTTC. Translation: CATLGTANYGYTF.

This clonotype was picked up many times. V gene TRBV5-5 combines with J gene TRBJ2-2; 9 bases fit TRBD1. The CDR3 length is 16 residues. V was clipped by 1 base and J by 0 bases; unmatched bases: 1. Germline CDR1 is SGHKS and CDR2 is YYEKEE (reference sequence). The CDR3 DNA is TGTGCCAGCAGCTTGACAGGGGGCGCGAACACCGGGGAGCTGTTTTTT. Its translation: CASSLTGGANTGELFF.

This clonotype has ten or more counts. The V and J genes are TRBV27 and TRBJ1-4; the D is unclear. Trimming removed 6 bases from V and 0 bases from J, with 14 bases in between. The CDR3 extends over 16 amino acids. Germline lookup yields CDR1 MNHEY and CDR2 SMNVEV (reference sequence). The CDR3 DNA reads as TGTGCCAGCAGAGACCCAGGAGATGCAACTAATGAAAAACTGTTTTTT. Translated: CASRDPGDATNEKLFF.

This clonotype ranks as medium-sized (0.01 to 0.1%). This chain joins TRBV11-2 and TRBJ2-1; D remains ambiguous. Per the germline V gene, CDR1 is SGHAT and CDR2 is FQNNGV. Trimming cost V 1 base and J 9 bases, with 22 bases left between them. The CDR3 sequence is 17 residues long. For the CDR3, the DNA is TGTGCCAGCAGCTTAGGATACGGATTCGGCCGAACGGGTGAGCAGTTCTTC. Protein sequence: CASSLGYGFGRTGEQFF.

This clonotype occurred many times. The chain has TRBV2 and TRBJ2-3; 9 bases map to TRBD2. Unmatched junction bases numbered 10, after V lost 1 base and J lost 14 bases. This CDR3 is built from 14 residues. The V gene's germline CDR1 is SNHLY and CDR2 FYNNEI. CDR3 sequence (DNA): TGTGCCAGCAGTGAAGGGGGTTCCGGGACTAGCTCGTATTTT. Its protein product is CASSEGGSGTSSYF. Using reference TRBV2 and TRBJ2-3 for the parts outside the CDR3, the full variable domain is EPEVTQTPSHQVTQMGQEVILRCVPISNHLYFYWYRQILGQKVEFLVSFYNNEISEKSEIFDDQFSVERPDGSNFTLKIRSTKLEDSAMYFCASSEGGSGTSSYFGPGTRLTVL.

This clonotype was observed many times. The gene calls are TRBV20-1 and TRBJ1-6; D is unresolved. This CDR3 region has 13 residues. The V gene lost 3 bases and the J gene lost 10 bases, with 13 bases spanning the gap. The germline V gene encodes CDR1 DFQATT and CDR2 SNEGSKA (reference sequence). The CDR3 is CSASQRSGSPLHF. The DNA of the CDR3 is TGCAGTGCTAGTCAACGGAGTGGGTCACCCCTCCACTTT.

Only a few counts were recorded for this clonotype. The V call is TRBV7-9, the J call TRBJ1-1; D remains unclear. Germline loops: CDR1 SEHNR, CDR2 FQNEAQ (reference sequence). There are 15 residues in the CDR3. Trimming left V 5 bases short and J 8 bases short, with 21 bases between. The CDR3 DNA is TGTGCCAGCAGCCCCCGCGCTGGGCGGTCTACGGAAGCTTTCTTT. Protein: CASSPRAGRSTEAFF. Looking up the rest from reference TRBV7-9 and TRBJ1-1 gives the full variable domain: DTGVSQNPRHKITKRGQNVTFRCDPISEHNRLYWYRQTLGQGPEFLTYFQNEAQLEKSRLLSDRFSAERPKGSFSTLEIQRTEQGDSAMYLCASSPRAGRSTEAFFGQGTRLTVV.

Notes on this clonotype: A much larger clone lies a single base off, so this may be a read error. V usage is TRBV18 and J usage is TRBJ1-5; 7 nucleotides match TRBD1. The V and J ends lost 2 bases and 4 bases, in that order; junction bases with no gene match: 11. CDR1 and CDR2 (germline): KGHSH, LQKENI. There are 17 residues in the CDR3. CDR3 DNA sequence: TGTGCCAGCTCACCATCCTCCCTACAGGGGAGAAATCAGCCCCAGCATTTT. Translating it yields CASSPSSLQGRNQPQHF.

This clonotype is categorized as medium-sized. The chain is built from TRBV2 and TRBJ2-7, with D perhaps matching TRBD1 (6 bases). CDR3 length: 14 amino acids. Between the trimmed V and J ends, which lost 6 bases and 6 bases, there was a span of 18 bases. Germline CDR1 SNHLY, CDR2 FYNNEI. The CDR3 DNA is TGTGCCAGCAGGCCTTCGACGCAGGGGCGCGAGCAGTACTTC. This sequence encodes CASRPSTQGREQYF.

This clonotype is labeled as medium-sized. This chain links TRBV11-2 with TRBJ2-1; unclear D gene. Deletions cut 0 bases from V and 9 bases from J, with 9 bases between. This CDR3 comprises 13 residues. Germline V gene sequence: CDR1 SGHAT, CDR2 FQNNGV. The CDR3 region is CASSLESRVEQFF. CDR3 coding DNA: TGTGCCAGCAGCTTAGAGTCCCGGGTTGAGCAGTTCTTC.

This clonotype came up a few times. CDR3 in DNA: TGTGCCAGCAGCTTGTACCGGGACAGGGCGGCCACTGAAGCTTTCTTT. It is translated as CASSLYRDRAATEAFF. J is TRBJ1-1 and V is TRBV5-6, with 9 bases identical to TRBD1. With V trimmed by 1 base and J by 4 bases, 8 bases remained unmatched. Germline CDR1 is SGHDT and CDR2 is YYEEEE. The CDR3 runs 16 residues.

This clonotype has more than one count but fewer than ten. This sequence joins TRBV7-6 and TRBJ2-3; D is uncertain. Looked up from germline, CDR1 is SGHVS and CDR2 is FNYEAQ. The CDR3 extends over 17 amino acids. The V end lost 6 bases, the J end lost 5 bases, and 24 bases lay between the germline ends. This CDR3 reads CASSSLGQRVSVDTQYF. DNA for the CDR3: TGTGCCAGCAGTTCCCTCGGGCAGCGCGTGTCCGTAGATACGCAGTATTTT.

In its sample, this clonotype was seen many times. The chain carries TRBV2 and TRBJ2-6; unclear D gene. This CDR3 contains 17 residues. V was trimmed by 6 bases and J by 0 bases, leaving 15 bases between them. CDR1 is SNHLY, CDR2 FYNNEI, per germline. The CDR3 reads CASRPTAASSGANVLTF. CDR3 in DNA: TGTGCCAGCAGGCCCACAGCTGCCTCCTCTGGGGCCAACGTCCTGACTTTC.

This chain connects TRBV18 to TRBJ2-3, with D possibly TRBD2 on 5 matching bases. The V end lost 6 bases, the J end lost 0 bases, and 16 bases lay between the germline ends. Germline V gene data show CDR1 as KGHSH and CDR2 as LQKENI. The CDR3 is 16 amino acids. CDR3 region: CASSSRSGASTDTQYF. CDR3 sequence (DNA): TGTGCCAGCTCTTCTCGGAGCGGAGCGAGCACAGATACGCAGTATTTT.

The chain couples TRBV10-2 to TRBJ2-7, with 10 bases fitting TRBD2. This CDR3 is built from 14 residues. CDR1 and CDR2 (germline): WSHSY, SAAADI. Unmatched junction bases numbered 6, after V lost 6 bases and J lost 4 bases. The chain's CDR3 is CASRLAGSKYEQYF. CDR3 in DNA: TGCGCCAGCAGACTAGCGGGAAGCAAATACGAGCAGTACTTC.

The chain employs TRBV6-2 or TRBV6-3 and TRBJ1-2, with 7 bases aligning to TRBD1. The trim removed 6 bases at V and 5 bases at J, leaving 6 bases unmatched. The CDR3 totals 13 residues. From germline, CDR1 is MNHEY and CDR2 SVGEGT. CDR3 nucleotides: TGTGCCAGCAGGATTGGGACAGCATATGGCTACACCTTC. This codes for CASRIGTAYGYTF.

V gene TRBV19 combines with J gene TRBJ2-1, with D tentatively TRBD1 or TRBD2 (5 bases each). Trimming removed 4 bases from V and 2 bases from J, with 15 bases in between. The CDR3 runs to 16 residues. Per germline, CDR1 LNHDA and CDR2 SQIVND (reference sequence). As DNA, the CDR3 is TGTGCCAGTAGTAAGGGGCCGGGGAAAACCTACAATGAGCAGTTCTTC. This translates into CASSKGPGKTYNEQFF.

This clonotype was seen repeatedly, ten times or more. The CDR3 DNA reads TGTGCCAGCAGGCGGGGAAAGGGGGTCAATGAGCAGTTCTTC. It is translated as CASRRGKGVNEQFF. The gene calls are TRBV6-5 and TRBJ2-1; D may match TRBD1 or TRBD2 (6 bases each). CDR1 and CDR2 (germline): MNHEY, SVGAGI. The CDR3 spans 14 residues. V gave up 6 bases and J gave up 6 bases, with 15 bases separating them.

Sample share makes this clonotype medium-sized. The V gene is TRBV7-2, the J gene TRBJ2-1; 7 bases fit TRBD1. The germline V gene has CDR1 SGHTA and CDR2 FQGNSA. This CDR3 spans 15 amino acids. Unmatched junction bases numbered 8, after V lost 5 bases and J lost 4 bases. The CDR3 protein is CASSPRPGQYNEQFF. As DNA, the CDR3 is TGTGCCAGCAGCCCCCGTCCGGGACAGTACAATGAGCAGTTCTTC.

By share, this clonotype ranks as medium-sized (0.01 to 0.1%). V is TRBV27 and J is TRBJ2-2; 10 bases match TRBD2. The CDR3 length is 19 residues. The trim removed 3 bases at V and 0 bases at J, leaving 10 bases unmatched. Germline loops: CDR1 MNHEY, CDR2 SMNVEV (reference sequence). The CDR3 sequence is CASSFLTSGAFANTGELFF. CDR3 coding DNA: TGTGCCAGCAGTTTCCTCACTAGCGGGGCTTTCGCGAACACCGGGGAGCTGTTTTTT.

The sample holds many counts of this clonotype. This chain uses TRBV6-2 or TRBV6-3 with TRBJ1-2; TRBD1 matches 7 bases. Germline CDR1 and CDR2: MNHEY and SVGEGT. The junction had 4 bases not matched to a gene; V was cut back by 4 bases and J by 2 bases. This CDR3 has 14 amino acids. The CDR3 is CASSSGTANYGYTF. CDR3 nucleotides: TGTGCCAGCAGTTCCGGGACAGCAAACTATGGCTACACCTTC.

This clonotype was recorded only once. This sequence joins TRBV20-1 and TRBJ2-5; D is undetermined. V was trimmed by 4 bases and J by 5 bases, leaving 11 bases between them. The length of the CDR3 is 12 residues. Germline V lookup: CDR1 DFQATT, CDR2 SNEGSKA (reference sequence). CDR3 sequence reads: CSATNLGETQYF. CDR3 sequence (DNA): TGCAGTGCTACCAACCTGGGGGAGACCCAGTACTTC.

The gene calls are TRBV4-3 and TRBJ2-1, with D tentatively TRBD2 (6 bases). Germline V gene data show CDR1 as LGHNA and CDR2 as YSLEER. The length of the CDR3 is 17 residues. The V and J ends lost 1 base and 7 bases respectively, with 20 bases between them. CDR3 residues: CASSQAGAGGLGNEQFF. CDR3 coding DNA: TGCGCCAGCAGCCAAGCGGGAGCGGGCGGGTTGGGGAATGAGCAGTTCTTC.